The T cell receptor (beta chain) described here comes from a study of cytomegalovirus exposure and HLA in healthy donors. PCR amplification relied on 60 Vbeta primers (plus 13 Jbeta primers). Profiled with immunoSEQ multiplex PCR; TCRdb holds only in-frame clones, not every one. The sample gives some 87,000 clones, more than 55% of which show up once; approximately 5.8% is in the top ten. This clone was counted a few times. No antigen is known for it. Findings of the study overall: In all likelihood, a cluster of highly shared sequence variants was a sequencing artifact.

The CDR3 covers 17 residues. Germline V gives CDR1 SGHTA, CDR2 FQGNSA. Trimming left V 5 bases short and J 5 bases short, with 22 bases between. Each donor's status was that of a healthy bone marrow donor. This TCR came from a woman aged 25 to 45 in good health and CMV-seropositive. Input material: PBMCs. The chain combines TRBV7-2 with TRBJ1-3; D possibly corresponds to TRBD1 (6 bases). The CDR3 coding sequence is TGTGCCAGCAGCGCCGGGCAGGGGATGTCTTTTAGAAACACCATATATTTT. Protein product: CASSAGQGMSFRNTIYF.